These T cell receptor beta chains were read from a single sample in a study of human T cells and chemical hapten exposure. TCRdb recomputed calls from the RACE reads with MiXCR, one row per CDR3 protein. The table has some 170,000 distinct CDR3 sequences, around 30% seen once. Specimen: whole blood, collected in connection with sensitization to the hapten diphenylcyclopropenone (DPC). The receptors derive from a woman younger than 35 with alopecia areata. Some clones in this sample may be carry-over from other donors' samples. The CDR3 runs from the conserved cysteine through the conserved F or W. D genes are given only for firm matches. Where a row states a size, it is once, few, many or the class of an expanded clone; other rows omit it.

>TRBV4-1|-|TRBD1|TRBJ2-7
CASSQVWQGATYEQYF
>TRBV5-1|-|-|TRBJ1-5
CASSLASGGQPQHF
>TRBV19|few|-|TRBJ1-5
CASKHTGLGQPQHF
>TRBV7-2|-|TRBD1|TRBJ1-4
CASSPRTGGLEKLFF
>TRBV25-1|few|-|TRBJ2-3
CASTASDTQYF
>TRBV12-3/TRBV12-4|once|TRBD1|TRBJ1-5
CASSGTGSNQPQHF
>TRBV4-3|-|-|TRBJ1-3
CASSQRTGSSGNTIYF
>TRBV7-9|-|-|TRBJ2-7
CASSLESYEQYF
>TRBV20-1|-|-|TRBJ2-2
CSARGVSGTGELFF
>TRBV4-2|few|-|TRBJ1-4
CASSQEGKLFF
>TRBV7-9|-|TRBD2|TRBJ2-1
CASPVGGDEQFF
>TRBV4-1|-|-|TRBJ1-6
CASSAEPSHSSYNSPLHF
>TRBV6-4|many|-|TRBJ2-1
CASSAGFYNEQFF
>TRBV5-4|-|TRBD2|TRBJ2-3
CASSPSAGEADTQYF
>TRBV7-6|-|-|TRBJ2-1
CASSKMGYSEQFF
>TRBV2|-|-|TRBJ2-4
CASSERQLAKNIQYF
>TRBV6-2/TRBV6-3|few|TRBD1|TRBJ1-2
CAIFDRGYGYTF